These 13 T cell receptor beta chains came from one sample sequenced in a study of cytomegalovirus exposure and HLA in healthy donors. A multiplex PCR was run with 60 Vbeta primers and 13 Jbeta primers. The repertoire was sequenced with immunoSEQ multiplex PCR; TCRdb's copy has only in-frame clones and lacks some. Of around 150,000 clones listed, 65% to 80% are singletons. The source material was PBMCs. The receptors were gathered from a woman aged 40 to 50 in good health and CMV-seronegative.

This chain uses TRBV28 with TRBJ1-2; 11 nucleotides align to TRBD1. Germline lookup yields CDR1 MDHEN and CDR2 SYDVKM. V shed 5 bases and J 7 bases; nucleotides not matched to a gene: 6. The CDR3 runs to 14 residues. DNA of the CDR3: TGTGCCAGCAGTAACGGACAGGGGGCTGGTGGCTACACCTTC. Its translation is CASSNGQGAGGYTF.

This rearrangement joins TRBV5-1 to TRBJ2-3; 7 bases match TRBD2. Germline V gene lookup returns CDR1 SGHRS and CDR2 YFSETQ. The V and J ends lost 1 base and 0 bases, in that order; junction bases with no gene match: 2. CDR3 length equals 15 residues. The CDR3 region has the DNA TGCGCCAGCAGCTTGACTAGCGCTAGCACAGATACGCAGTATTTT. It yields the protein CASSLTSASTDTQYF.

The rearrangement links TRBV9 to TRBJ2-7; tentatively, D is TRBD2 (5 bases). Germline V gene sequence: CDR1 SGDLS, CDR2 YYNGEE. The CDR3 loop spans 15 amino acids. V was cut by 4 bases and J by 0 bases, with 14 bases left in between. CDR3 sequence: CASSPAAGRSYEQYF. The CDR3, as DNA: TGTGCCAGCAGCCCCGCGGCGGGTCGCTCCTACGAGCAGTACTTC.

The V gene is TRBV28, the J gene TRBJ1-2; 9 nucleotides agree with TRBD1. V trimming: 3 bases; J trimming: 2 bases; junction bases outside the gene matches: 1. CDR1 is MDHEN, CDR2 SYDVKM, per germline. There are 14 residues in the CDR3. The CDR3 DNA is TGTGCCAGCAGTTTGGGACAGGGCAACTATGGCTACACCTTC. It is translated as CASSLGQGNYGYTF.

This clone has more than one count but fewer than ten. This may be a read error, as it is one base from a much larger clone. V and J are TRBV4-1 and TRBJ1-1; the D is unclear. Trimming cost V 1 base and J 1 base, with 10 bases left between them. The CDR3 runs to 15 residues. Germline lookup yields CDR1 MGHRA and CDR2 YSYEKL. For the CDR3, the DNA is TGCGCCAGCAGCCAAGTGGCATCCTCGAACACTGAAGCTTTCTTT. Its translation is CASSQVASSNTEAFF.

Comment on this clone: Since a much larger clone is just one base distant, this may be a read error. The V call is TRBV6-6, the J call TRBJ1-2, with D perhaps TRBD1 (5 bases). The V end lost 2 bases, the J end lost 2 bases, and 6 bases lay between the germline ends. This CDR3 is built from 13 residues. Germline V gene lookup returns CDR1 MNHNY and CDR2 SVGAGI (reference sequence). CDR3 sequence: CASSYQGNYGYTF. In DNA, the CDR3 is TGTGCCAGCAGTTACCAGGGAAACTATGGCTACACCTTC.

This chain's CDR3 is CASSPDTFSGNTIYF. The CDR3 DNA reads as TGTGCCAGCAGCCCGGACACCTTCTCTGGAAACACCATATATTTT. The chain recombines TRBV6-6 with TRBJ1-3; TRBD1 might be the D (5 bases). The CDR3 is made up of 15 amino acids. The germline V and J ends were trimmed by 6 bases and 0 bases, with 12 bases remaining between them. Germline assignment: CDR1 MNHNY and CDR2 SVGAGI (reference sequence).

In this sample, this clone turned up many times. The chain has TRBV2 and TRBJ2-1, with D perhaps matching TRBD2 (11 bases). CDR1 and CDR2 from the germline V gene are SNHLY and FYNNEI. CDR3 length equals 18 residues. V was cut by 4 bases and J by 3 bases, with 22 bases left in between. The CDR3 reads CASSGQGATSGDYNEQFF. The DNA of the CDR3 is TGTGCCAGCAGTGGACAGGGGGCGACTAGCGGGGACTACAATGAGCAGTTCTTC. The full variable domain, its missing parts supplied by reference TRBV2 and TRBJ2-1, is EPEVTQTPSHQVTQMGQEVILRCVPISNHLYFYWYRQILGQKVEFLVSFYNNEISEKSEIFDDQFSVERPDGSNFTLKIRSTKLEDSAMYFCASSGQGATSGDYNEQFFGPGTRLTVL.

The chain carries TRBV6-5 and TRBJ1-1, with 7 bases lining up with TRBD1. Germline assignment: CDR1 MNHEY and CDR2 SVGAGI. V lost 4 bases to trimming and J lost 3 bases; unmatched junction nucleotides: 5. The CDR3 runs to 14 residues. In DNA form, the CDR3 reads TGTGCCAGCAGTTGGACAGGAGGCTACACTGAAGCTTTCTTT. Translation gives CASSWTGGYTEAFF.

The chain carries TRBV2 and TRBJ2-2; possibly TRBD1 for D (5 bases). V shed 6 bases and J shed 3 bases, with 11 bases lying between them. Germline CDR1 is SNHLY and CDR2 is FYNNEI. This CDR3 is built from 14 residues. As DNA, the CDR3 is TGTGCCAGCAGAGCCGACAGAGACACCGGGGAGCTGTTTTTT. Amino acids: CASRADRDTGELFF.

This sequence joins TRBV11-2 and TRBJ1-2; D is perhaps TRBD1 (6 bases). CDR1 SGHAT and CDR2 FQNNGV come from the germline V gene. V lost 5 bases, J lost 8 bases, and 15 bases lay in between. This CDR3 contains 13 residues. The CDR3 region has the DNA TGTGCCAGCAGCCGCACAGGGAGAGGGGGCTACACCTTC. Protein: CASSRTGRGGYTF.

The V and J genes are TRBV25-1 and TRBJ1-1, with TRBD1 matching over 7 bases. Germline V gene data show CDR1 as MGHDK and CDR2 as SYGVNS. Losses at the gene ends were 10 bases for V and 8 bases for J; bases not matched to a gene: 13. The CDR3 contains 13 residues. CDR3 in amino acids: CATKDRLTTEAFF. The CDR3 region has the DNA TGTGCCACCAAGGACAGGCTTACTACAGAAGCTTTCTTT.

The chain recombines TRBV5-1 with TRBJ2-3, with 7 nucleotides matching TRBD1. Germline V gene sequence: CDR1 SGHRS, CDR2 YFSETQ. The CDR3 runs to 16 residues. With 5 bases clipped from V and 2 bases from J, the junction kept 11 bases outside the gene matches. CDR3 sequence (DNA): TGCGCCAGCAGGGGACAGCCCCAAGGTCACACAGATACGCAGTATTTT. It encodes CASRGQPQGHTDTQYF.